The 10 T cell receptor beta chains below all came from one sample that was sequenced in a study of response to subunit inactivated influenza vaccine (dated by TCRdb to the late 2010s). Libraries came from RT-PCR. Instrument on record: Illumina HiSeq 2500. TCRdb took the public reads, trimmed them with fastp at Q25, ran MiXCR for clone calling and kept in-frame beta chains. Each CDR3 protein gets just one entry, which takes the most common genes and DNA from the rows behind it. Here the sample has about 580,000 distinct CDR3 sequences; less than 15% occur a single time. Of the sample, more than 9.5% is held by the ten largest clones. Sequences were derived from PBMCs from blood, sampled 12 days after vaccination. The receptors were gathered from a man in his fifties who received an inactivated influenza vaccine. Donor details come from another sample of the same person, matched by shared clones.

Only one count was recorded for this clonotype. This chain joins TRBV11-3 and TRBJ2-1; D call uncertain. V lost 5 bases and J 4 bases, leaving 12 bases between the germline ends. CDR3 length equals 14 residues. Germline CDR1 and CDR2: SGHNT and YENEEA. The CDR3 reads CASSAPGRYNEQFF. CDR3 DNA sequence: TGTGCCAGCAGCGCGCCCGGCCGATACAATGAGCAGTTCTTC.

J is TRBJ2-7 and V is TRBV28, with D possibly matching TRBD1 (6 bases). The germline CDR1 and CDR2 sequences are MDHEN and SYDVKM. The CDR3 loop spans 13 amino acids. The V gene lost 4 bases and the J gene lost 5 bases, with 12 bases spanning the gap. The CDR3 DNA is TGTGCCAGCAGTTCTCACAGGGTTGACGAGCAGTACTTC. Its translation: CASSSHRVDEQYF.

There are a few counts of this clonotype. The chain has TRBV11-2 and TRBJ2-1; D remains unclear. Between the trimmed V and J ends, which lost 0 bases and 0 bases, there was a span of 6 bases. Germline CDR1 is SGHAT and CDR2 is FQNNGV. This CDR3 contains 15 residues. The CDR3 here is CASSLDADSYNEQFF. CDR3 DNA sequence: TGTGCCAGCAGCTTAGATGCGGACTCCTACAATGAGCAGTTCTTC.

This clonotype appeared many times. The rearrangement uses TRBV10-3 and TRBJ2-1; 10 nucleotides agree with TRBD2. Trimming at V came to 8 bases and at J to 5 bases, leaving 3 bases not matched to a gene. The CDR3 length is 13 residues. The V gene's germline CDR1 is ENHRY and CDR2 SYGVKD. The DNA for the CDR3 is TGTGCCATCGCTAGCGGGGGCAACAATGAGCAGTTCTTC. It yields the protein CAIASGGNNEQFF.

The chain uses TRBV6-5 and TRBJ2-2; TRBD1 matches at 8 bases. The CDR3 contains 14 residues. J was trimmed by 6 bases and V by 6 bases; bases with no gene match: 6. Germline lookup yields CDR1 MNHEY and CDR2 SVGAGI. CDR3 in DNA: TGTGCCAGCAGATTACAGACAGGGGCCGGGGAGCTGTTTTTT. It encodes CASRLQTGAGELFF.

The rearrangement links TRBV4-1 to TRBJ2-4; D call uncertain. CDR3 length: 16 residues. V lost 0 bases and J lost 0, with 9 bases in between. CDR1 and CDR2 from the germline V gene are MGHRA and YSYEKL. CDR3 residues: CASSQDPVIAKNIQYF. For the CDR3, the DNA is TGCGCCAGCAGCCAAGACCCCGTCATAGCCAAAAACATTCAGTACTTC.

This clonotype occurred many times. The V and J genes are TRBV7-3 and TRBJ2-5; 7 bases fit TRBD2. The V gene's germline CDR1 is SGHTA and CDR2 FQGTGA. The CDR3 is 16 residues long. The junction had 10 bases not matched to a gene; V was cut back by 5 bases and J by 1 base. The CDR3 loop reads CASSPAASGVQETQYF. DNA of the CDR3: TGTGCCAGCAGCCCCGCGGCTAGCGGAGTCCAAGAGACCCAGTACTTC.

Only a few counts were recorded for this clonotype. The J gene is TRBJ2-3, the V gene TRBV6-5; D is possibly TRBD1 (5 bases). The germline CDR1 and CDR2 sequences are MNHEY and SVGAGI. The germline V and J ends were trimmed by 0 bases and 6 bases, with 19 bases remaining between them. CDR3 length: 17 amino acids. CDR3 sequence: CASSYSSRAGIADTQYF. In nucleotides, the CDR3 is TGTGCCAGCAGTTACTCGAGTAGGGCAGGGATCGCGGATACGCAGTATTTT.

This clonotype has just a few counts. V usage is TRBV5-1 and J usage is TRBJ2-7; a weak D match, TRBD1 (6 bases). V was clipped by 4 bases and J by 5 bases, with 13 bases between them. This CDR3 is built from 13 residues. Germline CDR1 reads SGHRS; CDR2 reads YFSETQ. The CDR3 DNA reads TGCGCCAGCAGCACCGGGACACCCGACGAGCAGTACTTC. Protein sequence: CASSTGTPDEQYF.

CDR3 sequence (DNA): TGTGCCAGCAGAAAGGACAGCGCGAACACTGAAGCTTTCTTT. Protein: CASRKDSANTEAFF. The rearrangement uses TRBV12-3 or TRBV12-4 and TRBJ1-1; TRBD1 might be the D (6 bases). This CDR3 region has 14 residues. V gave up 6 bases and J gave up 1 base, with 12 bases separating them.